A single sample gave rise to the 8 T cell receptor beta chains below, sequenced in a study of graft-versus-host responses after intestinal transplantation. No antigen has been identified for these receptors. Only in-frame clones appear in the TCRdb table, and some are missing; sequencing was by immunoSEQ multiplex PCR. The table records about 94,000 clones, roughly 90% of them present only once. This material consisted of unstimulated CD8+ T cells sorted from spleen or lymph node cells, taken before intestinal transplant. All receptors derive from a human donor who received an intestinal transplant.

CDR3 sequence: CASSPPTVPGELFF. The CDR3, as DNA: TGTGCCAGCTCACCACCAACAGTTCCCGGGGAGCTGTTTTTT. The chain recombines TRBV18 with TRBJ2-2; no reliable D call. Germline V gene sequence: CDR1 KGHSH, CDR2 LQKENI. V lost 0 bases, J lost 6 bases, and 8 bases lay in between. The CDR3 covers 14 residues.

The chain has TRBV19 and TRBJ2-6; D gene uncertain. V lost 4 bases to trimming and J lost 4 bases, with 5 bases between them. The germline CDR1 and CDR2 sequences are LNHDA and SQIVND (reference sequence). CDR3 size: 13 residues. In DNA form, the CDR3 reads TGTGCCAGTAGTAATGCGGGGGCCAACGTCCTGACTTTC. It specifies CASSNAGANVLTF.

CDR3 sequence: CASSGQGDEKLFF. The CDR3 DNA follows: TGTGCCAGCAGTGGACAGGGGGACGAAAAACTGTTTTTT. The chain employs TRBV2 and TRBJ1-4; 9 bases map to TRBD1. Trimming removed 4 bases from V and 8 bases from J; junction bases left unmatched: 2. CDR1 and CDR2 (germline): SNHLY, FYNNEI. CDR3 length equals 13 residues. Full variable domain (rest looked up from reference TRBV2 and TRBJ1-4): EPEVTQTPSHQVTQMGQEVILRCVPISNHLYFYWYRQILGQKVEFLVSFYNNEISEKSEIFDDQFSVERPDGSNFTLKIRSTKLEDSAMYFCASSGQGDEKLFFGSGTQLSVL.

This chain connects TRBV7-9 to TRBJ2-1, with a weak D call TRBD2 (6 bases). CDR3 size: 13 residues. Trimming stripped 5 bases from V and 8 bases from J, with 13 bases between. Germline CDR1 is SEHNR and CDR2 is FQNEAQ (reference sequence). CDR3 residues: CASSPREFDEQFF. CDR3 DNA sequence: TGTGCCAGCAGCCCCCGGGAGTTCGATGAGCAGTTCTTC.

The chain carries TRBV9 and TRBJ1-1, with D possibly matching TRBD1 (6 bases). The germline V and J ends were trimmed by 3 bases and 4 bases, with 10 bases remaining between them. From germline, CDR1 is SGDLS and CDR2 YYNGEE. CDR3 size: 13 residues. CDR3 bases: TGTGCCAGCAGCGGGGGGGGCTTCACTGAAGCTTTCTTT. Encoded protein: CASSGGGFTEAFF.

The chain carries TRBV7-9 and TRBJ1-1, with D tentatively TRBD1 (5 bases). The CDR3 is made up of 14 amino acids. The V end was cut by 5 bases, the J end by 3 bases, with 13 bases between. Germline V gene data show CDR1 as SEHNR and CDR2 as FQNEAQ (reference sequence). The CDR3 DNA is TGTGCCAGCAGCCTCATCCCGGGGGACACTGAAGCTTTCTTT. Protein: CASSLIPGDTEAFF.

The genes are TRBV4-3 and TRBJ2-6; no definite D call. CDR3 length: 15 residues. The V end was cut by 0 bases, the J end by 4 bases, with 7 bases between. From germline, CDR1 is LGHNA and CDR2 YSLEER. The CDR3 reads CASSQDYGGANVLTF. The CDR3 region has the DNA TGCGCCAGCAGCCAAGATTATGGCGGGGCCAACGTCCTGACTTTC.

The genes are TRBV29-1 and TRBJ2-3; 11 nucleotides line up with TRBD2. After removal of 1 base from V and 4 bases from J, the junction contained 7 bases not matched to a gene. CDR3 length: 16 residues. CDR1 is SQVTM, CDR2 ANQGSEA, per germline. The CDR3 spells CSVEGTSGGRADTQYF. For the CDR3, the DNA is TGCAGCGTTGAAGGAACTAGCGGGGGACGTGCAGATACGCAGTATTTT.